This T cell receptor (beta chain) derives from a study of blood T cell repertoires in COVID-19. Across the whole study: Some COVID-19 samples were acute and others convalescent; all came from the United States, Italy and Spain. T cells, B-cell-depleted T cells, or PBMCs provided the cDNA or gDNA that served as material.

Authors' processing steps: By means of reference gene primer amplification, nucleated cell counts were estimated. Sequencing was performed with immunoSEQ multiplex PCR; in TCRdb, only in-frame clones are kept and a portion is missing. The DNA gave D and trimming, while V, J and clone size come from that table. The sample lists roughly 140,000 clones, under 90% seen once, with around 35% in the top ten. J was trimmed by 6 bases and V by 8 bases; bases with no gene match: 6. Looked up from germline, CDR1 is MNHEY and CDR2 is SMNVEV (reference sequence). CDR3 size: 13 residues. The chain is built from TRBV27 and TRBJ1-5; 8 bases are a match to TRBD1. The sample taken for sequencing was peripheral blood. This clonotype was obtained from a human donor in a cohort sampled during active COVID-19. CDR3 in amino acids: CASSDRVGQPQHF. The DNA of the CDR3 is TGTGCCAGCTCGGACAGGGTTGGTCAGCCCCAGCATTTT.